This TCR beta chain was profiled in a study of PD-L1 blockade in urothelial cancer. Looking at the study overall: Before enrollment, 0 to 3 chemotherapy regimens had been given to patients.

Documented time point: pretreatment peripheral blood. The method was immunoSEQ multiplex PCR; TCRdb's version includes in-frame clones alone and lacks a portion of them. This sample has 30,000 to 40,000 clones, with approximately 84% found just once. In germline, CDR1 is MNHEY, CDR2 SVGAGI. The CDR3 has 15 amino acids. V was pared by 4 bases and J by 9 bases, with 22 bases between. The chain employs TRBV6-5 and TRBJ2-7; D is possibly TRBD2 (5 bases). This material consisted of PBMCs, taken around atezolizumab (anti-PD-L1) treatment. The receptor's source is a man aged 60 to 69 with urothelial cancer. The CDR3 DNA is TGTGCCAGCAGTTTGGGGTCCCAACTAGGATCGATGCAGTACTTC. This gives the protein CASSLGSQLGSMQYF.